This TCR beta chain was identified in a study of cytomegalovirus exposure and HLA in healthy donors. Broader study findings: The authors later linked a missense DCLRE1C variant to TCR beta V- and J-gene trimming. Sequencing depth roughly uniform across donors was assumed in presence/absence analyses.

Concerning this clone: Its target is not known.

With 60 Vbeta and 13 Jbeta primers, the PCR was carried out. The method was immunoSEQ multiplex PCR; TCRdb's version includes in-frame clones alone and lacks a portion of them. The sample includes about 160,000 clones, roughly four fifths of them seen just once. V lost 0 bases and J lost 2; bases outside the gene matches: 3. CDR3 length: 16 amino acids. Germline V gene lookup returns CDR1 SGHRS and CDR2 YFSETQ. Sequencing used PBMCs. J is TRBJ2-5 and V is TRBV5-1, with TRBD2 matching 11 bases. The clonotype comes from a man aged 35-49 years in good health and CMV-seronegative. CDR3 residues: CASSLVTSGRQETQYF. The CDR3 region has the DNA TGCGCCAGCAGCTTGGTTACTAGCGGGAGACAAGAGACCCAGTACTTC.